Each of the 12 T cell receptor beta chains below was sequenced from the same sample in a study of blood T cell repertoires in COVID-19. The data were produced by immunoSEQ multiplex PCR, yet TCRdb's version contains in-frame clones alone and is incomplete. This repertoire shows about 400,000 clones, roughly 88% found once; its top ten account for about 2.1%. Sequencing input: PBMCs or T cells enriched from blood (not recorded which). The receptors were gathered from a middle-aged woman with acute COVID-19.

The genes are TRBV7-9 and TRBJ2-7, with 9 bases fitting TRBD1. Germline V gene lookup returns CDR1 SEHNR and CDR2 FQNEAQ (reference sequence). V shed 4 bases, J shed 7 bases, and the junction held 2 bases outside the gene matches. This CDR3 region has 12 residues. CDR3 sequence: CASSYRGREQYF. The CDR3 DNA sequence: TGTGCCAGCAGCTACAGGGGGCGAGAGCAGTACTTC.

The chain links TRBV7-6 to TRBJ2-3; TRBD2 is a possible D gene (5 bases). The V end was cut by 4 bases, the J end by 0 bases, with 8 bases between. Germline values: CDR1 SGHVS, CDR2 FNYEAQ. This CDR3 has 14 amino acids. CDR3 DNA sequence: TGTGCCAGCAGCTCAGTAGCGAGCACAGATACGCAGTATTTT. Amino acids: CASSSVASTDTQYF.

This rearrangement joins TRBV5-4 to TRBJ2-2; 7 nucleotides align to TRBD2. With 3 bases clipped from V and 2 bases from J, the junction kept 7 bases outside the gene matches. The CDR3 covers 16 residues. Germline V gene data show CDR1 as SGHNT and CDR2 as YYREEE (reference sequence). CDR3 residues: CASSSGTTKNTGELFF. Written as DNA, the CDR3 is TGTGCCAGCAGCTCCGGGACTACTAAAAACACCGGGGAGCTGTTTTTT.

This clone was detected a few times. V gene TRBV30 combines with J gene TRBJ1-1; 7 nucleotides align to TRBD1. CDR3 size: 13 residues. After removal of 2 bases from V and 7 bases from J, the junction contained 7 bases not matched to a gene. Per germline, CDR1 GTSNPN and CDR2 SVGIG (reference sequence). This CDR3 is CAWSPRQGGEAFF. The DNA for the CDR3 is TGTGCCTGGAGTCCGAGACAGGGAGGTGAAGCTTTCTTT. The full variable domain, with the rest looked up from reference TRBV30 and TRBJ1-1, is SQTIHQWPATLVQPVGSPLSLECTVEGTSNPNLYWYRQAAGRGLQLLFYSVGIGQISSEVPQNLSASRPQDRQFILSSKKLLLSDSGFYLCAWSPRQGGEAFFGQGTRLTVV.

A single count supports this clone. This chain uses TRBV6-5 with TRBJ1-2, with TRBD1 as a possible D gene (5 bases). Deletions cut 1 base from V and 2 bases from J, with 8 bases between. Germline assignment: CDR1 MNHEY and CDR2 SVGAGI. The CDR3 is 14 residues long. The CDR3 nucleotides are TGTGCCAGCAGTTACTTCGGACAAAACTATGGCTACACCTTC. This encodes CASSYFGQNYGYTF.

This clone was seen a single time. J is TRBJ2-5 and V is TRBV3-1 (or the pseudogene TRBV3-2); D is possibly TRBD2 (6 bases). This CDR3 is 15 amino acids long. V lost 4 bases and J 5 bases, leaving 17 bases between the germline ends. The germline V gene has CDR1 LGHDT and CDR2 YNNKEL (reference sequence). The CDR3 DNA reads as TGTGCCAGCAGCCCGGGGTGGGACTTAAAGGAGACCCAGTACTTC. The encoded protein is CASSPGWDLKETQYF.

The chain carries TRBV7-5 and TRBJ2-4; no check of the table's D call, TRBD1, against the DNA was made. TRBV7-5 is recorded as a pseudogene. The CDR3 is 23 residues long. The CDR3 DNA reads TGTGCCAGAAGCTTAGTCTGGGCAACCGACCAGGGGGTCGGTGTGACGGCCAAAAACATTCAGTACTTC. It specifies CARSLVWATDQGVGVTAKNIQYF.

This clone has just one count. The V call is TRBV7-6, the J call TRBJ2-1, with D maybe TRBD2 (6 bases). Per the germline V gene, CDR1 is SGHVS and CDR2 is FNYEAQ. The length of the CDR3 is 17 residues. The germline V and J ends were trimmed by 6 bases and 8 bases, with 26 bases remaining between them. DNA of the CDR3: TGTGCCAGCAGTCATTGGGGCGGGACTGAGAGTAGTCATGAGCAGTTCTTC. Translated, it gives CASSHWGGTESSHEQFF.

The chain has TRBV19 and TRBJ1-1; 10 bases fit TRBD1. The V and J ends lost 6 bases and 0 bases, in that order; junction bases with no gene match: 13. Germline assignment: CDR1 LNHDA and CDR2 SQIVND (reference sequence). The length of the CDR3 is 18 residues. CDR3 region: CASRDSATGGPLNTEAFF. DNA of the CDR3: TGTGCCAGTAGAGACTCCGCGACAGGGGGCCCTTTGAACACTGAAGCTTTCTTT.

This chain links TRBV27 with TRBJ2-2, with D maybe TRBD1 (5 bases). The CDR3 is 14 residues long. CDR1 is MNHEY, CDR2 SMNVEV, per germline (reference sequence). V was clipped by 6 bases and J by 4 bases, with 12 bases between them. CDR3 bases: TGTGCCAGCAGGGGAAGGACACGCACCGGGGAGCTGTTTTTT. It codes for CASRGRTRTGELFF.

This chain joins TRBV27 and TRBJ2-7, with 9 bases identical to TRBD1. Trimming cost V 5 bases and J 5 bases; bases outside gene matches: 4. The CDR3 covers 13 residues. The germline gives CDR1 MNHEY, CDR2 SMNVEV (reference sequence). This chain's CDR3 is CASSNTGGHEQYF. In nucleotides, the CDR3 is TGTGCCAGCAGTAACACAGGGGGCCACGAGCAGTACTTC.

The CDR3, as DNA: TGCGCCAGCAGCTTCTCAGGGGGGACTGGAAACACCATATATTTT. This encodes CASSFSGGTGNTIYF. This chain links TRBV5-1 with TRBJ1-3; 7 nucleotides align to TRBD1. The CDR3 is made up of 15 amino acids. In germline, CDR1 is SGHRS, CDR2 YFSETQ. V dropped 2 bases and J dropped 2; count of bases not matched to a gene: 4.